This record looks at one TCR beta chain sequence and its context. The CDR3 contains 14 residues. The germline V gene has CDR1 LGHNT and CDR2 FRNRAP. V shed 6 bases and J shed 5 bases, with 16 bases lying between them. In the original analysis: Cell counts per sample came from amplifying reference gene primers. Sequenced by immunoSEQ multiplex PCR; TCRdb stores in-frame clones only, minus some. The DNA gave D and trimming, while V, J and clone size come from that table. The table records 270,000 or so clones, 86% of them present only once. This record comes from a study of blood T cell repertoires in COVID-19. Across the whole study: Researchers got acute and convalescent COVID-19 samples from the United States, Italy and Spain. From T cells, B-cell-depleted T cells, or PBMCs came the material, which was cDNA or gDNA.

Enrolled during active infection, Seattle patients were then followed longitudinally. This sequence joins TRBV12-5 and TRBJ1-1; D is perhaps TRBD1 (5 bases). Sequenced input: peripheral blood. This clonotype was sampled from a woman in her 30s with COVID-19, enrolled during active disease. Here the CDR3 DNA reads TGTGCTAGTGGCCGGGACGGGAGAGGGACTGAAGCTTTCTTT. Translation: CASGRDGRGTEAFF.